This TCR beta chain was sequenced for a study of blood T cell repertoires in COVID-19. In the study overall: Italy, Spain and the United States were the sources of the convalescent and acute COVID-19 samples. Nucleic acid was either cDNA or gDNA, and it came from T cells, B-cell-depleted T cells, or PBMCs.

Here immunoSEQ multiplex PCR was the method, and the copy in TCRdb shows in-frame clones only, minus some. The sample lists around 270,000 clones; approximately 88% were seen once. The germline gives CDR1 SGHRS, CDR2 YFSETQ. V was trimmed by 3 bases and J by 2 bases, leaving 15 bases between them. The CDR3 runs to 15 residues. Material for sequencing was PBMCs or T cells enriched from blood (not recorded which). The chain is built from TRBV5-1 and TRBJ2-7; D is perhaps TRBD2 (6 bases). This TCR derives from a woman in her forties who had been exposed to COVID-19. CDR3 DNA sequence: TGCGCCAGCAGCTCGGGACTGCGTCGAACCTACGAGCAGTACTTC. Its protein product is CASSSGLRRTYEQYF.